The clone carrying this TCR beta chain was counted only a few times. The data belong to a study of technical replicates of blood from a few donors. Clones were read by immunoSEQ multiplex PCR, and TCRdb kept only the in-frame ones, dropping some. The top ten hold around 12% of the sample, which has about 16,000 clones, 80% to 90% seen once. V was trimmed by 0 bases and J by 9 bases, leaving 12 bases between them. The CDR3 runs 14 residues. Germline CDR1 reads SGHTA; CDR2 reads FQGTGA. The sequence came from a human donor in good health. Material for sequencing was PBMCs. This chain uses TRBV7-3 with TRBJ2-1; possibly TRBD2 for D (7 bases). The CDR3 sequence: CASSLTGRGSEQFF. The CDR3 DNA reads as TGTGCCAGCAGCTTAACGGGGAGGGGGAGTGAGCAGTTCTTC.